This T cell receptor (beta chain) was retrieved from a study of cytomegalovirus exposure and HLA in healthy donors. Study conclusions and caveats: Versus the approximately 700-donor mean, an Asian-associated ancestry cluster reportedly showed fewer N-insertions in a later analysis.

Deletions cut 3 bases from V and 7 bases from J, with 7 bases between. This CDR3 has 12 residues. The V gene's germline CDR1 is LNHDA and CDR2 SQIVND (reference sequence). The PCR employed 60 Vbeta primers together with 13 Jbeta primers. The method was immunoSEQ multiplex PCR; TCRdb's version includes in-frame clones alone and lacks a portion of them. The sample holds around 93,000 clones, roughly 60% seen once. With respect to this clone: Its antigen is not identified.

This chain uses TRBV19 with TRBJ2-1; the D is unclear. This receptor was taken from a boy between 5 and 17 years old in good health and CMV-seropositive. Sequencing input: PBMCs. The chain's CDR3 is CASSIVVNEQFF. CDR3 DNA: TGTGCCAGTAGTATTGTCGTAAATGAGCAGTTCTTC.